This T cell receptor beta chain was sequenced for a study of cytomegalovirus exposure and HLA in healthy donors (TCRdb year 2017). In the study overall: An earlier analysis of about 560 of the donors reported roughly 300 Gb of sequence data and 90 million to 120 million unique TCR beta sequences obtained from 180 million or so T cells. An early release that covered some 630 HLA-typed donors contained approximately 300 gigabases of sequencing data and tens of millions of unique TCR sequences. The genetic ancestry cluster associated with self-reported Caucasian donors included around four fifths of the roughly 410 genotyped donors. The study was designed to test whether signatures of past pathogen exposure could be identified by cataloging public T cell receptors. The study profiled the T cell repertoires of around 700 subjects by immunosequencing and related them to cytomegalovirus serostatus. Along with the approximately 670-subject first cohort, a separate validation cohort of over a hundred different subjects was used. High-throughput TCR immunosequencing, statistical association of individual TCRs with disease status, and machine learning were combined to predict cytomegalovirus infection status. To study patterns of TCR occurrence, a later analysis re-analyzed previously published TCR beta repertoires from just over 650 donors and added high-resolution HLA genotyping. Rather than using new phenotypic data, the later analysis identified candidate immune exposures from TCR beta sequences and from how often those sequences occurred across donors. In an earlier analysis of several hundred of the donors, high-throughput TCR beta sequencing was used to judge whether each TCR beta V gene segment behaved as functional or pseudogenic. Donor age, sex, ethnicity and CMV serostatus were compiled together with the repertoire data. A later genetic analysis used genome-wide SNP genotypes for about 65% of the 666 donors, treating that subset as a discovery cohort. Every discovery cohort repertoire had been produced on one sequencing platform. HLA typing included class I and class II loci at four-digit resolution. The number of donors typed differed by locus, with about 629-630 for A, B, C, DRB1 and DQB1, roughly 520 for DQA1, 600 to 610 for DPA1, and approximately 470 for DPB1. About 5 DR-DQ haplotypes were handled as single units for association and clustering, since linkage in the cohort was strong. Across approximately 400 genotyped donors of the cohort, an average of approximately 240,000 unique TCR beta nucleotide sequences per donor were sequenced, and roughly a sixth of those sequences were non-productive. Overall results and qualifications from the work: Presence/absence analyses assumed roughly uniform sequencing depth across donors, an assumption that may not hold. For the cohort, immune exposure information was limited to CMV serostatus. Only TCR beta chains were sequenced in this cohort, and the absence of alpha or paired-chain data limited detectable features. In an earlier analysis of 587 of the donors, most TCR beta V segments appeared in productive rearrangements about 87% or about 30% of the time, broadly matching IMGT annotations. A later analysis reported that several top co-occurrence clusters appeared linked to parvovirus B19, influenza, CMV and Epstein-Barr virus. According to the authors, the approach could potentially be generalized to other disease states and immunological phenotypes. A group of highly shared sequence variants was considered likely to be a technical artifact of the sequencing pipeline. Specific HLA alleles were associated with 15,000 to 20,000 TCR beta sequences at a false discovery rate of 0.05 in a later analysis. A further reported finding was that TCR beta sequences accurately predicted the HLA-A and HLA-B alleles for most subjects in the first cohort. Correlated functional status among segregating V segments might reflect linkage disequilibrium, but an unknown experimental factor could not be ruled out. A later genetic analysis associated a missense DCLRE1C variant with V-gene and J-gene trimming of TCR beta chains, and an independent cohort replicated the association. Strong co-occurrence of HLA alleles, especially DR and DQ, made assigning TCR associations to individual alleles difficult. A later genetic analysis reported fewer N-insertions in productive TCRs among donors in an Asian-associated ancestry cluster than the roughly 700-donor mean. The study listed 150 to 200 TCR beta chains as associated with cytomegalovirus. In a later analysis, the rate of TCR association differed among HLA loci, with DRB1 alleles having the most associated TCRs and HLA-C alleles having the fewest. The 87-base-pair reads could not distinguish some IMGT-functional V segments, including TRBV6-2 and TRBV6-3, so those segments were excluded. Cytomegalovirus status was reported to be diagnosed by the classifier with high specificity and sensitivity in both the original and validation cohorts. In a later analysis, HLA-associated TCR beta chains showed more clonal expansion and lower generation probabilities than non-associated chains that were equally common. Because HLA typing was unavailable for some donors at each locus, only the typed subset was used in association tests. A few of the identified cytomegalovirus-associated TCR beta chains were confirmed in vitro to be specific for cytomegalovirus antigens. Fewer than 20 rarely observed V segments, including chromosome 9 orphons, were excluded from the earlier analysis of 550 to 700 of the donors because counts were too low. Most TCR sequences were observed very rarely across donors, whereas some public TCRs were present in many individuals. A later analysis found that most CMV-associated TCR beta chains appeared HLA-restricted, with HLA associations seemingly driven largely by CMV exposure.

With regard to this clone: This clone's antigen is unknown. The record has no base qualities; no much larger clone is one base away.

The library was obtained by the immunoSEQ multiplex PCR assay. For the multiplex PCR, a mixture combining 60 forward primers for TCR Vbeta segments and 13 reverse primers for TCR Jbeta segments was used. The CDR3 region of rearranged TCR beta genes was amplified from genomic DNA with a multiplex PCR assay. The amplified TCR beta libraries were sequenced on the Illumina HiSeq System as 87-base-pair reads. Per the authors' processing: Across the 670 or so repertoires, a later analysis counted around 80 million unique TCR beta chains, 9.5 million to 12 million of which were shared by at least two donors. A nearest-neighbor algorithm error-corrected the raw reads and collapsed the reads into unique sequences, merging closely related sequences to remove PCR and sequencing errors. Alignment of CDR3 sequences to IMGT reference sequences was used to assign V, D and J gene segments. Each retained sequence needed at least a six-nucleotide match to both a V gene segment and a J gene segment. Rearrangements were called productive when the CDR3 lacked stop codons and stayed in frame with V and J; all others were non-productive. Following IMGT convention, CDR3 was defined as the stretch from the second conserved V-encoded cysteine to the conserved J-encoded phenylalanine. The earlier analysis of some 540 of the donors excluded any sequence lacking an unambiguous match to a single V gene segment. An earlier analysis of several hundred of the donors classified V segments as functional when productive rearrangements were above 56.7% and as segregating when the standard deviation between donors was above 5%. A statistical classification framework was built for diagnosing cytomegalovirus status from the catalog of TCR beta chain sequences. A later analysis assigned V and J genes by comparing TCR nucleotide sequences with IMGT/GENE-DB human TR gene sequences. Using the TCRdist pipeline, a later analysis assigned CDR3 sequences along with most-parsimonious VDJ recombination scenarios. In a later analysis, each TCR beta chain was defined by its CDR3 amino acid sequence together with its V-gene family, and reads lacking a unique V-gene family were excluded. In a later analysis, 450 to 600 highly shared, low-generation-probability nucleotide sequences were removed to address suspected cross-contamination and a sequencing artifact. For each public chain, a later analysis derived a clonal expansion index from normalized ranks of inferred template counts within each repertoire. Generation probabilities in a later analysis came from a VDJ recombination model fitted to out-of-frame rearrangements, and those results were checked against IGoR. Hypergeometric tests were used in a later analysis to score TCR-TCR, TCR-HLA and TCR-CMV co-occurrence, with a repertoire-size bias correction applied to the TCR pairs. False discovery rates were estimated in a later analysis by permuting HLA or CMV assignments 20 times. In a later analysis, co-occurring TCRs were grouped using DBSCAN, and TCRdist sequence similarity was added for clustering within HLA-allele-positive subsets. Co-occurrence clustering excluded repertoires with fewer than 30,000 or more than 120,000 public chains, plus five with anomalous nucleotide sharing. TCRdb stores this immuneACCESS table with in-frame sequences only. Part of the clones is absent; in the studies checked, under half of the shortfall reflects unresolved V genes, and no reason is known for the rest. The V and J calls and clone size are taken from that table; D and trimming were inferred from the DNA. The sample includes more than 150,000 clones, with roughly 80% observed a single time. The top ten clonotypes cover 6.3% of the sample.

In total, about 650 healthy bone marrow donors made up the cohort. Cohort members were all nominally healthy when sampled, although unrecorded immune exposures were likely present. The donor tested CMV seropositive, placing the donor among the 289 seropositive members of the cohort. A peripheral blood sample was provided by each donor, and peripheral blood mononuclear cells were used for TCR beta sequencing. The Qiagen DNeasy Blood Extraction Kit was used to extract genomic DNA from the blood cell samples. V drops 0 bases and J drops 10 bases, leaving 13 bases in between. The CDR3 runs 15 residues from the cysteine to the phenylalanine. The entry retains the CDR3 DNA only, 45 bases that are in frame from base 1. The germline V gene sets CDR1 to MNHEY and CDR2 to SVGAGI.

This sequence uses TRBV6-5 and TRBJ1-6; there is no confident call for the D gene. The TCR originated in a man in his forties in good health and CMV-seropositive. Sequencing was carried out using PBMCs. The CDR3 protein is CASSYSIRGASPLHF. The DNA sequence follows: TGTGCCAGCAGTTACTCGATCCGGGGTGCCTCACCCCTCCACTTT.